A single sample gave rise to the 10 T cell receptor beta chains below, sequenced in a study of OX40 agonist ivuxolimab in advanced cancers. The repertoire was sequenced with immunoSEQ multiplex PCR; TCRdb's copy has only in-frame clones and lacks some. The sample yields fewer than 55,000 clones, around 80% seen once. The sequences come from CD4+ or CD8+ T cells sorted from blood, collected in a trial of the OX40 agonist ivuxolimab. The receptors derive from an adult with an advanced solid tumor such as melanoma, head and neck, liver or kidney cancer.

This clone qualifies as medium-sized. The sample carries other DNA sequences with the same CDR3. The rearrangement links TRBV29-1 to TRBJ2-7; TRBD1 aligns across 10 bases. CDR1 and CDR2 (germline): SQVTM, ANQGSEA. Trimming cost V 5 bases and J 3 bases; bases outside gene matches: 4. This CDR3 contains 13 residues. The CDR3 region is CSVRTGGFYEQYF. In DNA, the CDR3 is TGCAGCGTTCGGACAGGGGGTTTCTACGAGCAGTACTTC.

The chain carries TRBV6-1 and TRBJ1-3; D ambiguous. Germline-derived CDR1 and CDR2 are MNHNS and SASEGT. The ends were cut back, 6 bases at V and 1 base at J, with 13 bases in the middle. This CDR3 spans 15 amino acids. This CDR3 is CASRPHISSGNTIYF. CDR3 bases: TGTGCCAGCAGGCCTCATATTTCGTCTGGAAACACCATATATTTT.

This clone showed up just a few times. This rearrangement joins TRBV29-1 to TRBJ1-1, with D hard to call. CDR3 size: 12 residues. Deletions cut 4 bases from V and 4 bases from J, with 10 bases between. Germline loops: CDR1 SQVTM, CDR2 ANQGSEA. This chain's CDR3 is CSVVRVGTEAFF. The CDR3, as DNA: TGCAGCGTTGTTCGTGTGGGCACTGAAGCTTTCTTT. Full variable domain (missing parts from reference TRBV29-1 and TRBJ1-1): SAVISQKPSRDICQRGTSLTIQCQVDSQVTMMFWYRQQPGQSLTLIATANQGSEATYESGFVIDKFPISRPNLTFSTLTVSNMSPEDSSIYLCSVVRVGTEAFFGQGTRLTVV.

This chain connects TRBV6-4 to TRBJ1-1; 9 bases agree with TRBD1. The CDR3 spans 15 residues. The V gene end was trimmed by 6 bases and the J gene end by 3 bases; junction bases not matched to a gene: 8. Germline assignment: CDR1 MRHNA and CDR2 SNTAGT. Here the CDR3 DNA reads TGTGCCAGCAGGCGAACCCGGGACAGGGACACTGAAGCTTTCTTT. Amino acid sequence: CASRRTRDRDTEAFF.

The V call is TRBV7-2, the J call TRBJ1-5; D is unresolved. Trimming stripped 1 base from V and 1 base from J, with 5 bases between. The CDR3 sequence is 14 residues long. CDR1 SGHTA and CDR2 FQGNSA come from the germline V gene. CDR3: CASSLVGSNQPQHF. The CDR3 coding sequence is TGTGCCAGCAGCTTAGTGGGGAGCAATCAGCCCCAGCATTTT.

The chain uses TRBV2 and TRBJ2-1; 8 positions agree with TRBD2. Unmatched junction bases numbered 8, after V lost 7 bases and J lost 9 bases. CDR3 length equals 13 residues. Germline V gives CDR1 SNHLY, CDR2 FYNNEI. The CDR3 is CASTSDRGGEQFF. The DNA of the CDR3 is TGTGCCAGCACCTCCGATCGGGGGGGTGAGCAGTTCTTC.

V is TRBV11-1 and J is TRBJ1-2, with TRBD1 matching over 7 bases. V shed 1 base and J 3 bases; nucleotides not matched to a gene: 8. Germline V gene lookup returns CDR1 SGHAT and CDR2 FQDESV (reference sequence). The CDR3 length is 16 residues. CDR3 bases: TGTGCCAGCAGCTTAGATCACCAGGGGGGCGACTATGGCTACACCTTC. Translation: CASSLDHQGGDYGYTF.

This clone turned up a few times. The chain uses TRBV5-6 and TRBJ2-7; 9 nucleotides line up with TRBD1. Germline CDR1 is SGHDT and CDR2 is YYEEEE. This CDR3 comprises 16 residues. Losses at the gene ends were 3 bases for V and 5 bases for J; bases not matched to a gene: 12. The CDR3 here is CASSWWGGDRDDEQYF. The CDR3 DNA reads TGTGCCAGCAGCTGGTGGGGTGGGGACAGGGATGACGAGCAGTACTTC.

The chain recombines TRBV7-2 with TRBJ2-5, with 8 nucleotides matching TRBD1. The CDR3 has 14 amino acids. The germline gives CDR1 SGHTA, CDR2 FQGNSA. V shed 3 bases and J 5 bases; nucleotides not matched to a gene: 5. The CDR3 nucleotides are TGTGCCAGCAGCTTCCAGGGGGCTAGGGAGACCCAGTACTTC. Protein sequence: CASSFQGARETQYF.

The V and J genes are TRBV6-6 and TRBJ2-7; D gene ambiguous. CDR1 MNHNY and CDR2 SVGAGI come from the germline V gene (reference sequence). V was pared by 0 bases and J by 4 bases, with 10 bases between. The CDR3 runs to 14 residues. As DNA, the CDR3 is TGTGCCAGCAGTTACTCGGTCTCTTATTACGAGCAGTACTTC. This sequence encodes CASSYSVSYYEQYF.